A single sample gave rise to the 13 T cell receptor beta chains below, sequenced in a study of cytomegalovirus exposure and HLA in healthy donors. In the PCR, 60 Vbeta and 13 Jbeta primers were used. TCRdb's copy holds only in-frame clones and misses some; the assay was immunoSEQ multiplex PCR. The sample has over 100,000 clones, roughly 79% seen once. Sequencing input: PBMCs. These receptors all stem from a man aged 60 to 69 in good health and CMV-seropositive.

This chain joins TRBV6-6 and TRBJ1-5; D is undetermined. This CDR3 spans 15 amino acids. Germline values: CDR1 MNHNY, CDR2 SVGAGI (reference sequence). Trimming left V 2 bases short and J 0 bases short, with 8 bases between. The CDR3 loop reads CASSYTDLSNQPQHF. Here the CDR3 DNA reads TGTGCCAGCAGTTACACAGATCTTAGCAATCAGCCCCAGCATTTT.

This clone was detected only a few times. Other DNA sequences in the sample encode the same CDR3. This sequence joins TRBV6-5 and TRBJ1-5; 7 bases agree with TRBD1. V dropped 4 bases and J dropped 4; count of bases not matched to a gene: 1. Germline assignment: CDR1 MNHEY and CDR2 SVGAGI. This CDR3 has 13 amino acids. The CDR3 region is CASSLQGNQPQHF. CDR3 nucleotides: TGTGCCAGCAGTTTACAGGGGAATCAGCCCCAGCATTTT.

The rearrangement joins TRBV11-3 to TRBJ1-1; no firm D call. There are 15 residues in the CDR3. With 2 bases removed from V and 8 bases from J, the gap between germline ends came to 18 bases. Germline lookup yields CDR1 SGHNT and CDR2 YENEEA. This chain's CDR3 is CASSLSYGKTEEAFF. Here the CDR3 DNA reads TGTGCCAGCAGCTTATCCTACGGCAAGACTGAGGAAGCTTTCTTT.

This clone was counted a single time. The chain has TRBV11-2 and TRBJ2-7; weak D call: TRBD2 (5 bases). Germline CDR1 and CDR2: SGHAT and FQNNGV. The CDR3 totals 14 residues. V was clipped by 1 base and J by 3 bases, with 10 bases between them. The CDR3 sequence is CASSLVRGYYEQYF. The DNA for the CDR3 is TGTGCCAGCAGCTTAGTTCGGGGTTACTACGAGCAGTACTTC. Using reference TRBV11-2 and TRBJ2-7 for the parts outside the CDR3, the full variable domain is EAGVAQSPRYKIIEKRQSVAFWCNPISGHATLYWYQQILGQGPKLLIQFQNNGVVDDSQLPKDRFSAERLKGVDSTLKIQPAKLEDSAVYLCASSLVRGYYEQYFGPGTRLTVT.

As DNA, the CDR3 is TGTGCCAGCAGCGAAACTCCCCGGACAGATACGCAGTATTTT. Protein product: CASSETPRTDTQYF. The chain couples TRBV13 to TRBJ2-3; D is unresolved. Germline V gene data show CDR1 as PRHDT and CDR2 as FYEKMQ (reference sequence). The CDR3 length is 14 residues. V was trimmed by 5 bases and J by 3 bases, leaving 12 bases between them.

The chain is built from TRBV27 and TRBJ1-5; D not resolved. Germline CDR1 is MNHEY and CDR2 is SMNVEV (reference sequence). This CDR3 is built from 13 residues. The V and J ends lost 2 bases and 4 bases respectively, with 6 bases between them. The DNA for the CDR3 is TGTGCCAGCAGTTTAACGGGGAATCAGCCCCAGCATTTT. This gives the protein CASSLTGNQPQHF.

This clone was detected a few times. The chain employs TRBV6-4 and TRBJ1-6; D uncertain. Germline values: CDR1 MRHNA, CDR2 SNTAGT. The CDR3 extends over 15 amino acids. Trimming cost V 3 bases and J 0 bases, with 6 bases left between them. This CDR3 is CASSETSSYNSPLHF. In DNA form, the CDR3 reads TGTGCCAGCAGTGAGACAAGCTCCTATAATTCACCCCTCCACTTT.

V is TRBV29-1 and J is TRBJ2-7; 15 nucleotides agree with TRBD2. The CDR3 has 17 residues. After removal of 4 bases from V and 0 bases from J, the junction contained 7 bases not matched to a gene. Germline CDR1 reads SQVTM; CDR2 reads ANQGSEA. For the CDR3, the DNA is TGCAGCGTTGGGCCGGGACTAGCGGGGGGCCGCTCCTACGAGCAGTACTTC. It encodes CSVGPGLAGGRSYEQYF.

The J gene is TRBJ2-7, the V gene TRBV18; TRBD1 agrees at 9 bases. This CDR3 comprises 15 residues. Germline V gene data show CDR1 as KGHSH and CDR2 as LQKENI. The trim removed 1 base at V and 6 bases at J, leaving 7 bases unmatched. Here the CDR3 reads CASSPQGQGGGEQYF. The CDR3 DNA is TGTGCCAGCTCACCACAGGGACAGGGTGGAGGCGAGCAGTACTTC.

The chain couples TRBV7-9 to TRBJ2-1; 9 nucleotides match TRBD1. Germline CDR1 reads SEHNR; CDR2 reads FQNEAQ (reference sequence). The ends lost 2 bases at V and 7 bases at J; junction bases unmatched: 9. There are 16 residues in the CDR3. The CDR3 region is CASSLQDRGYTNEQFF. DNA for the CDR3: TGTGCCAGCAGCTTACAGGACAGGGGATATACGAATGAGCAGTTCTTC.

This chain uses TRBV15 with TRBJ2-5; the D gene is possibly TRBD2 (6 bases). This CDR3 spans 14 amino acids. In germline, CDR1 is LNHNV, CDR2 YYDKDF (reference sequence). Trimming took off 5 bases at V and 1 base at J, with 11 bases between the two ends. The CDR3 here is CATSPRDFQETQYF. CDR3 DNA: TGTGCCACCAGCCCCCGGGACTTCCAAGAGACCCAGTACTTC.

The rearrangement joins TRBV19 to TRBJ1-4, with D unclear. V was clipped by 11 bases and J by 7 bases, with 17 bases between them. The V gene's germline CDR1 is LNHDA and CDR2 SQIVND (reference sequence). The CDR3 sequence is 13 residues long. The CDR3 nucleotides are TGTGCCTGCCGGAGGGATAAGGGTGAAAAACTGTTTTTT. This codes for CACRRDKGEKLFF.

This chain joins TRBV5-6 and TRBJ1-4, with TRBD1 matching over 8 bases. This CDR3 contains 15 residues. V gave up 0 bases and J gave up 6 bases; unmatched junction bases: 4. Germline lookup yields CDR1 SGHDT and CDR2 YYEEEE. CDR3 amino acids: CASSLAGQGYEKLFF. The CDR3 DNA reads as TGTGCCAGCAGCTTGGCTGGACAGGGTTATGAAAAACTGTTTTTT. The whole variable domain, filled in from reference TRBV5-6 and TRBJ1-4, reads DAGVTQSPTHLIKTRGQQVTLRCSPKSGHDTVSWYQQALGQGPQFIFQYYEEEERQRGNFPDRFSGHQFPNYSSELNVNALLLGDSALYLCASSLAGQGYEKLFFGSGTQLSVL.